The clone carrying this T cell receptor beta chain has only one observation. Unmatched junction bases numbered 9, after V lost 1 base and J lost 6 bases. The CDR3 sequence is 16 residues long. The germline gives CDR1 MGHRA, CDR2 YSYEKL. Sequencing used immunoSEQ multiplex PCR; TCRdb keeps in-frame clones, though not all of them. The sample holds 20,000 to 25,000 clones, approximately 93% seen once. The data stem from a study of T cell clones after liver transplantation. On the study more broadly: Graft-donor-reactive sequences were compared with third-party-reactive TCRbeta sequences from pre-transplant mixed lymphocyte reactions.

This chain connects TRBV4-1 to TRBJ1-5, with 7 bases fitting TRBD1. The input for sequencing was CD8+ T cells from blood, taken less than 27 months after liver transplant. This TCR came from a human patient who received a liver transplant. The graft donor may account for some of the T cells. The CDR3: CASSQATGTGGQPQHF. The CDR3 DNA sequence: TGCGCCAGCAGCCAAGCGACAGGGACCGGGGGTCAGCCCCAGCATTTT.